This TCR beta chain was captured by sequencing in a study of blood T cell repertoires in COVID-19. For the study at large: Sample material is recorded as cDNA or gDNA derived from T cells, B-cell-depleted T cells, or PBMCs.

This clone was detected only once. CDR1 and CDR2 from the germline V gene are KGHSH and LQKENI. Between the trimmed V and J ends, which lost 5 bases and 5 bases, there was a span of 16 bases. This CDR3 region has 16 residues. Original methodology: Estimation of nucleated cell counts was performed using reference gene primer amplification. This table comes from immunoSEQ multiplex PCR, and its TCRdb copy is limited to in-frame clones, with some not included. Clone size and the V and J calls come from that table; the DNA yielded D and trimming. The profile shows 90,000 to 100,000 clones, approximately 88% of them singletons.

This rearrangement joins TRBV18 to TRBJ1-6; possible D gene TRBD1, 6 bases. Sample: peripheral blood. This sequence originates from a woman aged 55-69 years with COVID-19, enrolled during active disease. This chain's CDR3 is CASSGKGGPNNSPLHF. The CDR3 region has the DNA TGTGCCAGCTCAGGAAAAGGGGGACCGAATAATTCACCCCTCCACTTT. The variable domain in full, completed from reference TRBV18 and TRBJ1-6, reads NAGVMQNPRHLVRRRGQEARLRCSPMKGHSHVYWYRQLPEEGLKFMVYLQKENIIDESGMPKERFSAEFPKEGPSILRIQQVVRGDSAAYFCASSGKGGPNNSPLHFGNGTRLTVT.